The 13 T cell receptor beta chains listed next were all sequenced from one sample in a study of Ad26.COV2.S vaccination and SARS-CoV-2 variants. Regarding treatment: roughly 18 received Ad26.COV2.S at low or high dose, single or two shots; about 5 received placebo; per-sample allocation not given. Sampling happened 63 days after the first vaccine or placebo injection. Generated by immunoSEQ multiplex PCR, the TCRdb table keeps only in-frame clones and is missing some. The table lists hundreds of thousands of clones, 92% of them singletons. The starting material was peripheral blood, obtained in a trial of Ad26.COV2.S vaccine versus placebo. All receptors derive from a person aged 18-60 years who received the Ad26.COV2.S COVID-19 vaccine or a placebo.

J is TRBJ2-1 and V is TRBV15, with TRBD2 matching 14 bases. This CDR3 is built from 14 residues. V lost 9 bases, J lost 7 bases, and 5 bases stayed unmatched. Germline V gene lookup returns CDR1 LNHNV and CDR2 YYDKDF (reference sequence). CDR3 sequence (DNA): TGTGCCACTAGGACTAGCGGGGGGCGGAATGAGCAGTTCTTC. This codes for CATRTSGGRNEQFF.

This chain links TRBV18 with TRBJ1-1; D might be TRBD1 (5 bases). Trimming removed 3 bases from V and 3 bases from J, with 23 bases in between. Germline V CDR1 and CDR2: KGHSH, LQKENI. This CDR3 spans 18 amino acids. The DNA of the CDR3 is TGTGCCAGCTCACCCCAGCCCCCGTGGGGAGTGGGGGACACTGAAGCTTTCTTT. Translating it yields CASSPQPPWGVGDTEAFF.

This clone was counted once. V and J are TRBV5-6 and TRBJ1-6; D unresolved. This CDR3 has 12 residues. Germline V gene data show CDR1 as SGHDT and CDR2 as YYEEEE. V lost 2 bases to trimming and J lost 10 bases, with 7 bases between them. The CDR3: CASSFVSSPLHF. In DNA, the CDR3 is TGTGCCAGCAGCTTTGTTTCATCACCCCTCCACTTT.

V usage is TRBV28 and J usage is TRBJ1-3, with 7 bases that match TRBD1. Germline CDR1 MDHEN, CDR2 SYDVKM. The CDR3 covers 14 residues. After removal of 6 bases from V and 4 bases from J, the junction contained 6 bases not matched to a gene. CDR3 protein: CASRLPGQGNTIYF. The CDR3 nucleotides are TGTGCCAGCAGGCTACCGGGACAGGGAAACACCATATATTTT.

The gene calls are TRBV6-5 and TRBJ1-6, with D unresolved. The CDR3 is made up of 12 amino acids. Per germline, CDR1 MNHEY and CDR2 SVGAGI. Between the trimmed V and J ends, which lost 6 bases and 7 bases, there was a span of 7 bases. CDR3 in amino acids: CASRLGNSPLHF. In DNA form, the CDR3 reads TGTGCCAGCAGGCTTGGCAATTCACCCCTCCACTTT.

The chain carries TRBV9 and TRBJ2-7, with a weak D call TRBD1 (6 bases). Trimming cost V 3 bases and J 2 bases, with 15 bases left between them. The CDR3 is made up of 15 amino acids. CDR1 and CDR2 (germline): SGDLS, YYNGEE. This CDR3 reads CASSAGPDRTYEQYF. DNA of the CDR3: TGTGCCAGCAGCGCCGGGCCTGACAGGACCTACGAGCAGTACTTC.

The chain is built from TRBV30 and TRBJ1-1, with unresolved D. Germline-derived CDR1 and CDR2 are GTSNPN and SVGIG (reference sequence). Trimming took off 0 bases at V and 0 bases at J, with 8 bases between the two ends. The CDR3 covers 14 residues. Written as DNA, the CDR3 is TGTGCCTGGAGTGTAGGGCGCTTGAACACTGAAGCTTTCTTT. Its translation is CAWSVGRLNTEAFF. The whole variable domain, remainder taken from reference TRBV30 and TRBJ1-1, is SQTIHQWPATLVQPVGSPLSLECTVEGTSNPNLYWYRQAAGRGLQLLFYSVGIGQISSEVPQNLSASRPQDRQFILSSKKLLLSDSGFYLCAWSVGRLNTEAFFGQGTRLTVV.

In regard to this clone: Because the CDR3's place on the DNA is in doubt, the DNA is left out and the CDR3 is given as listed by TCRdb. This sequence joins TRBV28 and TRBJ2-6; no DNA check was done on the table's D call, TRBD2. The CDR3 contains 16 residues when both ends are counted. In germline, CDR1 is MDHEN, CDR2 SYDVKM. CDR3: CASSFGSGAGANVLTF.

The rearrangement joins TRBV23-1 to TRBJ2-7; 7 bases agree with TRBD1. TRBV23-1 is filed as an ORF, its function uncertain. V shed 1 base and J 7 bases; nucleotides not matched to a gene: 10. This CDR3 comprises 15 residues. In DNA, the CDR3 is TGCGCCAGCAGTCAATTCCCGGGACAGTTTAAAGAGCAGTACTTC. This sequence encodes CASSQFPGQFKEQYF.

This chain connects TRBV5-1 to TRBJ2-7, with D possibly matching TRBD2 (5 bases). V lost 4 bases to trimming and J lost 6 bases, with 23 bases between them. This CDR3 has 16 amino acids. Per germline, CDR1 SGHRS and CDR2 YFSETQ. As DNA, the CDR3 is TGCGCCAGCAGCCCCAACCGCGGCGGGTCGGTGGGCGAGCAGTACTTC. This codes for CASSPNRGGSVGEQYF.

The CDR3, as DNA: TGTGCCAGCAGCTGGGGACGGTCCAACACTGAAGCTTTCTTT. Encoded protein: CASSWGRSNTEAFF. The rearrangement joins TRBV7-2 to TRBJ1-1; a possible D gene is TRBD1 (5 bases). The CDR3 contains 14 residues. V lost 4 bases to trimming and J lost 2 bases, with 11 bases between them. Germline loops: CDR1 SGHTA, CDR2 FQGNSA.

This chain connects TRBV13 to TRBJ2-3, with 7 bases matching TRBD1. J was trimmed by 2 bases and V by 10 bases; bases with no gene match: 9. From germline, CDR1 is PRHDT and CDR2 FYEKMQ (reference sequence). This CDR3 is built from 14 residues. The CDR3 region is CATGQERLTDTQYF. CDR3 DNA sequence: TGTGCCACCGGACAGGAGAGACTCACAGATACGCAGTATTTT.

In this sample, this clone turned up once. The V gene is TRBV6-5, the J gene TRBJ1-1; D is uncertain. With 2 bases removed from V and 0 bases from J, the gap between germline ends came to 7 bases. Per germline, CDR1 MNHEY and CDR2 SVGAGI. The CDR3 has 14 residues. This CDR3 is CASSYSVMNTEAFF. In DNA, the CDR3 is TGTGCCAGCAGTTACAGCGTCATGAACACTGAAGCTTTCTTT.